The source of this TCR beta chain is a study of radiotherapy plus CTLA-4 blockade in lung cancer. General study findings and limits: Radiotherapy was combined with ipilimumab, and tumor-derived TCR clones then expanded in blood.

Here immunoSEQ multiplex PCR was the method, and the copy in TCRdb shows in-frame clones only, minus some. The sample has 70,000 to 95,000 clones; around 87% are singletons. Those with chemo-refractory metastatic non-small-cell lung cancer were treated with focal radiation combined with CTLA-4 blockade using ipilimumab. The CDR3 loop spans 15 amino acids. CDR1 is SGDLS and CDR2 is YYNGEE in the germline V gene. Trimming took off 4 bases at V and 4 bases at J, with 14 bases between the two ends. About this clone itself: No antigen is known for it.

This material consisted of peripheral blood, taken from a patient treated with radiotherapy plus ipilimumab. The sequence derives from a human donor with non-small cell lung cancer that progressed on radiotherapy plus ipilimumab. The rearrangement joins TRBV9 to TRBJ2-2; D may be TRBD2 (5 bases). DNA for the CDR3: TGTGCCAGCAGCCCCCCGGGGAGTCGCACCGGGGAGCTGTTTTTT. Translating gives CASSPPGSRTGELFF.